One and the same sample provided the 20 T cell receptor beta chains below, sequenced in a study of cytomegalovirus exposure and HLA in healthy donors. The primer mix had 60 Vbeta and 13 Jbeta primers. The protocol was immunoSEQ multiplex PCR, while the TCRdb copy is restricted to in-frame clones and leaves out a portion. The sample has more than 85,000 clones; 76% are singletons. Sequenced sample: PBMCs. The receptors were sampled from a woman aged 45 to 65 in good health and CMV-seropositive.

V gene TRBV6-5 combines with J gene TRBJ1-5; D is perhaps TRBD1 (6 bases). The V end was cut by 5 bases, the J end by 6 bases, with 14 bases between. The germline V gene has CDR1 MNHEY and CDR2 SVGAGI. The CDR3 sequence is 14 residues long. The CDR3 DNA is TGTGCCAGCAGTCCGACAGGCTCAATTCAGCCCCAGCATTTT. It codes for CASSPTGSIQPQHF.

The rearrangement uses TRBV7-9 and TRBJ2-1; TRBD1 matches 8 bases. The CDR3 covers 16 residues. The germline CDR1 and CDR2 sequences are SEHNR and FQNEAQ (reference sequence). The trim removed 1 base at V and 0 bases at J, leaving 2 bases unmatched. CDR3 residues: CASSLGTGRSYNEQFF. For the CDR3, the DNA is TGTGCCAGCAGCTTAGGGACAGGGCGCTCCTACAATGAGCAGTTCTTC. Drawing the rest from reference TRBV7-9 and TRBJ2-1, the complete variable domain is DTGVSQNPRHKITKRGQNVTFRCDPISEHNRLYWYRQTLGQGPEFLTYFQNEAQLEKSRLLSDRFSAERPKGSFSTLEIQRTEQGDSAMYLCASSLGTGRSYNEQFFGPGTRLTVL.

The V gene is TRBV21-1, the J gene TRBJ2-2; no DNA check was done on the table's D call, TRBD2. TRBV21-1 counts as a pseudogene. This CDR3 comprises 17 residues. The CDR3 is CASRPGLAVLNTGELFF. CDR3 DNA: TGTGCCAGCAGACCGGGACTAGCGGTTCTGAACACCGGGGAGCTGTTTTTT.

The CDR3 here is CASSADRQETQYF. The CDR3 nucleotides are TGTGCCAGCAGTGCGGACAGGCAAGAGACCCAGTACTTC. The chain carries TRBV2 and TRBJ2-5; 7 positions agree with TRBD1. V dropped 4 bases and J dropped 2; count of bases not matched to a gene: 1. This CDR3 spans 13 amino acids. The V gene's germline CDR1 is SNHLY and CDR2 FYNNEI.

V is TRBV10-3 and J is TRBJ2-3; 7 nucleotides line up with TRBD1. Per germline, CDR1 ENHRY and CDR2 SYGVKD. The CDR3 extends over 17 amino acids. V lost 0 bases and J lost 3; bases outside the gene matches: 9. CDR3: CAISESNRGTVTDTQYF. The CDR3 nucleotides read TGTGCCATCAGTGAGTCGAATAGGGGGACAGTTACAGATACGCAGTATTTT.

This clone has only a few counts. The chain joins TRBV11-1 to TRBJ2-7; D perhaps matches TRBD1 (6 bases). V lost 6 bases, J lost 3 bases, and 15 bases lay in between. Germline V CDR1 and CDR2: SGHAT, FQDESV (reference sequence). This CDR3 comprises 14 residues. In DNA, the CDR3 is TGTGCCAGCAGGCCCGGGACAAACGTCTACGAGCAGTACTTC. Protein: CASRPGTNVYEQYF.

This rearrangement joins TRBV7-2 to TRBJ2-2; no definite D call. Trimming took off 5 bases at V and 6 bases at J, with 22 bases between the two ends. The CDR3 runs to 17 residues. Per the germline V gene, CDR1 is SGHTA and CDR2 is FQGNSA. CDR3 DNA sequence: TGTGCCAGCAGCGAACCCGGCAGGCTTCAAAGCCCCGGGGAGCTGTTTTTT. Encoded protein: CASSEPGRLQSPGELFF.

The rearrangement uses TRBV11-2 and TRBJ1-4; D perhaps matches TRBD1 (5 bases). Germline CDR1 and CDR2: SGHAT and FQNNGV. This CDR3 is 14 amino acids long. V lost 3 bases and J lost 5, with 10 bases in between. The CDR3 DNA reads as TGTGCCAGCAGCTTCACAGGAAGGAATGAAAAACTGTTTTTT. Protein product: CASSFTGRNEKLFF. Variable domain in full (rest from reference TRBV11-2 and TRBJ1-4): EAGVAQSPRYKIIEKRQSVAFWCNPISGHATLYWYQQILGQGPKLLIQFQNNGVVDDSQLPKDRFSAERLKGVDSTLKIQPAKLEDSAVYLCASSFTGRNEKLFFGSGTQLSVL.

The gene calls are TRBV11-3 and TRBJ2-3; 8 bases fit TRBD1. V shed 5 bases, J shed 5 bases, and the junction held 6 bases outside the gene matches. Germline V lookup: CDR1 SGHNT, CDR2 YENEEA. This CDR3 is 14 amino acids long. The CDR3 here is CASSQEQGGDTQYF. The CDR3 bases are TGTGCCAGCAGCCAAGAACAGGGGGGAGATACGCAGTATTTT.

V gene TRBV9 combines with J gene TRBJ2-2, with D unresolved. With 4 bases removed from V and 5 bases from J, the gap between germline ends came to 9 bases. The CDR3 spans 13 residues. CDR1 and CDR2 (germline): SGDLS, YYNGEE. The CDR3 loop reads CASSPLSTGELFF. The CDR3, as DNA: TGTGCCAGCAGCCCGCTCAGTACCGGGGAGCTGTTTTTT.

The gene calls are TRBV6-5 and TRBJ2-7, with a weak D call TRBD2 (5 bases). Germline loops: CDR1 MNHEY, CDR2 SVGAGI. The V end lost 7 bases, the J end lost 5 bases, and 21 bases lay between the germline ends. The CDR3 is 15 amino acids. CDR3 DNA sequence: TGTGCCAGCACCCTTACGAGGGCTAGTCATGACGAGCAGTACTTC. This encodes CASTLTRASHDEQYF.

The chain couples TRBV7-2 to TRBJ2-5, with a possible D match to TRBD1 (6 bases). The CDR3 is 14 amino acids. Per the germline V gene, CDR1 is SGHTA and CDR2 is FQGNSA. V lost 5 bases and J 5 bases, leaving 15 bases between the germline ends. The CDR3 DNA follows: TGTGCCAGCAGCGAACAGGGTGGTAGGGAGACCCAGTACTTC. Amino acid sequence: CASSEQGGRETQYF. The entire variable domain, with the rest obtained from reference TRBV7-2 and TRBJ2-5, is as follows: GAGVSQSPSNKVTEKGKDVELRCDPISGHTALYWYRQSLGQGLEFLIYFQGNSAPDKSGLPSDRFSAERTGGSVSTLTIQRTQQEDSAVYLCASSEQGGRETQYFGPGTRLLVL.

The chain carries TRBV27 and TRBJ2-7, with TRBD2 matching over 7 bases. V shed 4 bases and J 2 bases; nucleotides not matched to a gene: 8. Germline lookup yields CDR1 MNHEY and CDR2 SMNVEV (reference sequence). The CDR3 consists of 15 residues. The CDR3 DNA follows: TGTGCCAGCAGTTCTTTGGGGGGGATCCCCTACGAGCAGTACTTC. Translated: CASSSLGGIPYEQYF.

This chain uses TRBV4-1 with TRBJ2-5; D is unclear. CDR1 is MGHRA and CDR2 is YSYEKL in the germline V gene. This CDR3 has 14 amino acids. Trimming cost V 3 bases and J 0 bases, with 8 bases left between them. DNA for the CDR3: TGCGCCAGCAGCCACTTGAGCCACCAAGAGACCCAGTACTTC. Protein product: CASSHLSHQETQYF.

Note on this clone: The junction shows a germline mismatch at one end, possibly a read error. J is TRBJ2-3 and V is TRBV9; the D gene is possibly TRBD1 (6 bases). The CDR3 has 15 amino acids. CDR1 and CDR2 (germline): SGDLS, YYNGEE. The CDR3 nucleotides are TGTGTCAGCAGCGTACTGGGGGCGGTCGCAGATACGCAGTATTTT. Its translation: CVSSVLGAVADTQYF. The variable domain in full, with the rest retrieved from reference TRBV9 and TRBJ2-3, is DSGVTQTPKHLITATGQRVTLRCSPRSGDLSVYWYQQSLDQGLQFLIQYYNGEERAKGNILERFSAQQFPDLHSELNLSSLELGDSALYFCVSSVLGAVADTQYFGPGTRLTVL.

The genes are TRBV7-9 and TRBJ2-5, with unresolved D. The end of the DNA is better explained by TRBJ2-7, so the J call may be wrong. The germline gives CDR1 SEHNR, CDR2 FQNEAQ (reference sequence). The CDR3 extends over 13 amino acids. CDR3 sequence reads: CASSPRQSYEQYF. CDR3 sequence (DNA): TGTGCCAGCAGCCCCCGACAAAGCTACGAGCAGTACTTC.

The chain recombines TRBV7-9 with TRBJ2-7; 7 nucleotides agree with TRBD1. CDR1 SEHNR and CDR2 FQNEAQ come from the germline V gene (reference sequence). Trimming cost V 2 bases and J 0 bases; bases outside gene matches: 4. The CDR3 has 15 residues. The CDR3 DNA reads TGTGCCAGCAGCTTAATAGGGACAGCCTCCTACGAGCAGTACTTC. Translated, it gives CASSLIGTASYEQYF. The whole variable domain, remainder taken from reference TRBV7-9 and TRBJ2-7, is DTGVSQNPRHKITKRGQNVTFRCDPISEHNRLYWYRQTLGQGPEFLTYFQNEAQLEKSRLLSDRFSAERPKGSFSTLEIQRTEQGDSAMYLCASSLIGTASYEQYFGPGTRLTVT.

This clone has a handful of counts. Here the CDR3 reads CASSPFWGDQETQYF. The CDR3 nucleotides read TGTGCCAGCTCACCCTTCTGGGGGGACCAAGAGACCCAGTACTTC. J is TRBJ2-5 and V is TRBV18, with a tentative D call TRBD2 (6 bases). Germline CDR1 and CDR2: KGHSH and LQKENI. The CDR3 spans 15 residues. The V end was cut by 3 bases, the J end by 0 bases, with 11 bases between.

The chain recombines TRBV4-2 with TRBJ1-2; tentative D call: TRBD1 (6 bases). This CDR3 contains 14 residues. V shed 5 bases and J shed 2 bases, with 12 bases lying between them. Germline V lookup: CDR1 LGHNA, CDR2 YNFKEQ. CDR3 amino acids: CASSGGGSNYGYTF. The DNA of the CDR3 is TGTGCCAGCAGCGGGGGGGGCTCGAACTATGGCTACACCTTC.

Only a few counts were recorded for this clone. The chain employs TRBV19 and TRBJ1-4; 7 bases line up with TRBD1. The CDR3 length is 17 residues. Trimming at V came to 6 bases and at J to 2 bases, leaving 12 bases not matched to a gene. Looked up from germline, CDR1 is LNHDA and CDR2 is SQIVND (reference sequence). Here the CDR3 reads CASRGDSSRVTNEKLFF. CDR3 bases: TGTGCCAGTAGGGGGGACAGCTCAAGGGTCACTAATGAAAAACTGTTTTTT.